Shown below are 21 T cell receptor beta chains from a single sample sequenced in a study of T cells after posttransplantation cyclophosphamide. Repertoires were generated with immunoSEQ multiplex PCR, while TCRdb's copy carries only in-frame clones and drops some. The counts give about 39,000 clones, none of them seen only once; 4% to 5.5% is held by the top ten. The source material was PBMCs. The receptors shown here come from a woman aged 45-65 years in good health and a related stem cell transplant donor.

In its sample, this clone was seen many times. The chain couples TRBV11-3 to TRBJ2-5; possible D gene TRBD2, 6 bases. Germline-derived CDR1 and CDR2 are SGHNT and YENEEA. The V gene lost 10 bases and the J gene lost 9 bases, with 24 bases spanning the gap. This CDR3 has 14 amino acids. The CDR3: CATRRAGESGAQYF. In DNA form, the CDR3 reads TGTGCCACTCGGAGGGCAGGCGAGTCGGGGGCCCAGTACTTC.

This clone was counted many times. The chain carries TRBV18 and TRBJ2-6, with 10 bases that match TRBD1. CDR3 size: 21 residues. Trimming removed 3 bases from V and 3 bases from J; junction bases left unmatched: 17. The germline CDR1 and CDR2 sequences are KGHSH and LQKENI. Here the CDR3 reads CASSPRTVGQGEFIGANVLTF. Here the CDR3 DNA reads TGTGCCAGCTCACCCCGTACCGTAGGACAGGGGGAATTTATTGGGGCCAACGTCCTGACTTTC.

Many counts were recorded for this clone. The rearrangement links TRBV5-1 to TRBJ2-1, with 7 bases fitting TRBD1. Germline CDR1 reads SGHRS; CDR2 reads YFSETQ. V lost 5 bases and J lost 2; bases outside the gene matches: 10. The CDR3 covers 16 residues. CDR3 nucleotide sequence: TGCGCCAGCAGTCAAAACAACAGGGGAACCTACAATGAGCAGTTCTTC. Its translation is CASSQNNRGTYNEQFF.

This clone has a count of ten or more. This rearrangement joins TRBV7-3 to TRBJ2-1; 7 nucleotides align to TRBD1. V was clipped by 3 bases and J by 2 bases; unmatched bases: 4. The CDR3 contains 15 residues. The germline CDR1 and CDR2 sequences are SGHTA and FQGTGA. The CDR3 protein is CASSFRDSPYNEQFF. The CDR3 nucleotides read TGTGCCAGCAGCTTCCGGGACAGCCCCTACAATGAGCAGTTCTTC.

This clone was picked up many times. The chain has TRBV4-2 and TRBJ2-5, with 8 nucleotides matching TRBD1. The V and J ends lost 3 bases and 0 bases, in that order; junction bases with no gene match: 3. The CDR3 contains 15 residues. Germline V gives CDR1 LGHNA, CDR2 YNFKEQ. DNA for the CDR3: TGTGCCAGCAGCCACCGGACAGGGTACCAAGAGACCCAGTACTTC. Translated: CASSHRTGYQETQYF.

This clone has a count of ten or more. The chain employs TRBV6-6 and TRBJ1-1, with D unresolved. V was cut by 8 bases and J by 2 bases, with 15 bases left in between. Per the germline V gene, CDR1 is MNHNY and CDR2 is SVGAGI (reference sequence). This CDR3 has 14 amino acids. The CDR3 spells CASERVGKNTEAFF. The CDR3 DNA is TGTGCCAGCGAGCGGGTCGGAAAAAACACTGAAGCTTTCTTT.

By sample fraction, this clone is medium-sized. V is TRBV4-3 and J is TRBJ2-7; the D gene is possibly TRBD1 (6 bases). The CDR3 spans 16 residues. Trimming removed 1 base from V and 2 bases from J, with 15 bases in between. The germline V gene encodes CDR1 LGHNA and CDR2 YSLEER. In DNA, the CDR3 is TGCGCCAGCAGCCAAGGGACAGTCACACCAACCTACGAGCAGTACTTC. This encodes CASSQGTVTPTYEQYF.

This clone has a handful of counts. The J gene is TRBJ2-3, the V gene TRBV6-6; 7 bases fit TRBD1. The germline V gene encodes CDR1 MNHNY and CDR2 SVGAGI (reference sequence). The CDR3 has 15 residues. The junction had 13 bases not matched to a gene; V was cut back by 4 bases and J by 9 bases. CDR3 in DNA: TGTGCCAGCAGTTCCCCTCGAGCGACAGGGACCACGCAGTATTTT. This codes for CASSSPRATGTTQYF.

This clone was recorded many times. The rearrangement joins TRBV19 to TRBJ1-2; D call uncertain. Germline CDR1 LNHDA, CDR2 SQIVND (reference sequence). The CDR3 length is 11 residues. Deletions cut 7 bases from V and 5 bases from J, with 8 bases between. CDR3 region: CASTTGYGYTF. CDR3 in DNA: TGTGCCAGTACTACTGGTTATGGCTACACCTTC. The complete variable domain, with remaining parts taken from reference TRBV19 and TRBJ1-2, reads DGGITQSPKYLFRKEGQNVTLSCEQNLNHDAMYWYRQDPGQGLRLIYYSQIVNDFQKGDIAEGYSVSREKKESFPLTVTSAQKNPTAFYLCASTTGYGYTFGSGTRLTVV.

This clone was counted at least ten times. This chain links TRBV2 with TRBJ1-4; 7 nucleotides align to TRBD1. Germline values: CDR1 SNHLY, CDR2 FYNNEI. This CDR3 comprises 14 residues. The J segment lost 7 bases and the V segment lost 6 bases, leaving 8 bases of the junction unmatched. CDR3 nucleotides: TGTGCCAGCAGGCACCAGGGGGTTGGTGAAAAACTGTTTTTT. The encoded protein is CASRHQGVGEKLFF.

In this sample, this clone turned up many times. CDR3 bases: TGTGCCAGCAGCTTAGCCCAGGGTATGGACAATGAGCAGTTCTTC. It translates to CASSLAQGMDNEQFF. The gene calls are TRBV7-9 and TRBJ2-1; a weak D match, TRBD1 (5 bases). CDR1 is SEHNR and CDR2 is FQNEAQ in the germline V gene (reference sequence). Trimming took 0 bases from V and 5 from J, leaving 11 bases between them. CDR3 length: 15 residues.

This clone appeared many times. The CDR3 here is CASSSWTGGSYNEQFF. In nucleotides, the CDR3 is TGCGCCAGCAGCTCCTGGACCGGGGGGTCCTACAATGAGCAGTTCTTC. The V and J genes are TRBV5-1 and TRBJ2-1, with TRBD2 matching 7 bases. CDR3 size: 16 residues. Unmatched junction bases numbered 7, after V lost 3 bases and J lost 1 base. Germline V CDR1 and CDR2: SGHRS, YFSETQ. The variable domain in full, completed from reference TRBV5-1 and TRBJ2-1, reads KAGVTQTPRYLIKTRGQQVTLSCSPISGHRSVSWYQQTPGQGLQFLFEYFSETQRNKGNFPGRFSGRQFSNSRSEMNVSTLELGDSALYLCASSSWTGGSYNEQFFGPGTRLTVL.

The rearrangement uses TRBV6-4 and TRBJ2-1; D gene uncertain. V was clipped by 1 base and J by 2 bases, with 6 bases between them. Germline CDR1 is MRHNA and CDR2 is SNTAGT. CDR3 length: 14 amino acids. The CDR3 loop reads CASSDFIAYNEQFF. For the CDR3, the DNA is TGTGCCAGCAGTGACTTCATAGCCTACAATGAGCAGTTCTTC.

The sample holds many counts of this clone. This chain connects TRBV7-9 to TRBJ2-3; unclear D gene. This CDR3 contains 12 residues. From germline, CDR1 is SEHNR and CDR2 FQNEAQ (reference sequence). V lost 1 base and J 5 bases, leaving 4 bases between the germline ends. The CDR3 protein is CASSLGLDTQYF. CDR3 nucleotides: TGTGCCAGCAGCTTAGGACTAGATACGCAGTATTTT.

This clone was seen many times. The CDR3 DNA follows: TGCAGTGGCCAGGTCAACACTGAAGCTTTCTTT. It is translated as CSGQVNTEAFF. The V call is TRBV20-1, the J call TRBJ1-1; D is ambiguous. The ends were cut back, 7 bases at V and 2 bases at J, with 8 bases in the middle. The CDR3 covers 11 residues. CDR1 and CDR2 from the germline V gene are DFQATT and SNEGSKA (reference sequence).

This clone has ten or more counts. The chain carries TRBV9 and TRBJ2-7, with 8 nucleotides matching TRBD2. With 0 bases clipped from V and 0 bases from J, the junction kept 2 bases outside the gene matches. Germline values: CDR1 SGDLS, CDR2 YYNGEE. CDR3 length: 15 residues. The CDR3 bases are TGTGCCAGCAGCGTAGGGCTAGCGGGCTCCTACGAGCAGTACTTC. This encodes CASSVGLAGSYEQYF.

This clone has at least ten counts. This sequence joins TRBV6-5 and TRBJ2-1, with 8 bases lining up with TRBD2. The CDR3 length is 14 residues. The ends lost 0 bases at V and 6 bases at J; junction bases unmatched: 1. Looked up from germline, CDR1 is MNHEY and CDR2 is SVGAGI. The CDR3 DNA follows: TGTGCCAGCAGTTACTCTCGGGGGGGCAATGAGCAGTTCTTC. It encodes CASSYSRGGNEQFF.

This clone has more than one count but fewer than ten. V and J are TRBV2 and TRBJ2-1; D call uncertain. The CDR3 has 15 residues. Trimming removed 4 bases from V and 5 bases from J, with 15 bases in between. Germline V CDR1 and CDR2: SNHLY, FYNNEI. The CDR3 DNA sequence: TGTGCCAGCAGTGGCTATCGTGCGGCACACAATGAGCAGTTCTTC. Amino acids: CASSGYRAAHNEQFF.

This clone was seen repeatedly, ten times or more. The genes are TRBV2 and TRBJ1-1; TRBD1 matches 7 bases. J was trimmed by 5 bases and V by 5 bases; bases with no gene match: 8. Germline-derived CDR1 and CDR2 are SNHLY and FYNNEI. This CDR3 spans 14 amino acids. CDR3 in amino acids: CASSRPTGVTEAFF. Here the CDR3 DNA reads TGTGCCAGCAGTAGGCCAACAGGGGTTACTGAAGCTTTCTTT.

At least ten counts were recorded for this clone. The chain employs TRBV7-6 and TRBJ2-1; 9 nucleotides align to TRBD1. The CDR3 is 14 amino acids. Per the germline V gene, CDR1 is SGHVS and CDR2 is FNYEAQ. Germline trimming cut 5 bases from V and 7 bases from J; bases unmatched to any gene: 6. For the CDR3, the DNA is TGTGCCAGCAGCCCCGGACAGGGGTGGAATGAGCAGTTCTTC. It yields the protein CASSPGQGWNEQFF.

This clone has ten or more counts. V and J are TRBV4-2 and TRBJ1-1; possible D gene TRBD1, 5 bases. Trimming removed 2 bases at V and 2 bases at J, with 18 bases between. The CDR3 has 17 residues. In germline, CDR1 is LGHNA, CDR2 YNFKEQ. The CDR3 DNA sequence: TGTGCCAGCAGCCAACAGAGGATGGCAGGGCTTAACACTGAAGCTTTCTTT. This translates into CASSQQRMAGLNTEAFF.